Presented here are 15 T cell receptor beta chains from one specimen sequenced in a study of blood T cell repertoires in COVID-19. Profiled with immunoSEQ multiplex PCR; TCRdb holds only in-frame clones, not every one. The sample consists of some 390,000 clones, roughly 86% of them appearing once. The source material was peripheral blood. The receptors stem from a human donor in a cohort sampled during active COVID-19.

Here the CDR3 DNA reads TGTGCCAGTAGTATATCCGGGACAGTCTATGGCTACACCTTC. Amino acid sequence: CASSISGTVYGYTF. The chain links TRBV19 to TRBJ1-2; 7 bases are a match to TRBD1. J lost 4 bases, V lost 2 bases, and 4 bases had no gene match. This CDR3 spans 14 amino acids. Per the germline V gene, CDR1 is LNHDA and CDR2 is SQIVND (reference sequence).

The CDR3 sequence is CASSQDWGQGGETQYF. DNA for the CDR3: TGTGCCAGCAGCCAAGATTGGGGACAGGGGGGGGAGACCCAGTACTTC. The chain couples TRBV3-1 (or the pseudogene TRBV3-2) to TRBJ2-5, with 11 bases aligning to TRBD1. The CDR3 is 16 amino acids. Germline lookup yields CDR1 LGHDT and CDR2 YNNKEL (reference sequence). The junction had 5 bases not matched to a gene; V was cut back by 0 bases and J by 5 bases.

The chain is built from TRBV9 and TRBJ2-7; 9 bases are shared with TRBD1. CDR3 size: 12 residues. V trimming: 4 bases; J trimming: 11 bases; junction bases outside the gene matches: 7. Per germline, CDR1 SGDLS and CDR2 YYNGEE. The CDR3 nucleotides are TGTGCCAGCAGCATGACAGGGGGGGAGAAGTACTTC. It is translated as CASSMTGGEKYF.

J is TRBJ2-3 and V is TRBV9; 12 nucleotides line up with TRBD2. This CDR3 spans 15 amino acids. The V and J ends lost 4 bases and 8 bases, in that order; junction bases with no gene match: 8. CDR1 and CDR2 (germline): SGDLS, YYNGEE. In nucleotides, the CDR3 is TGTGCCAGCAGCCCACGACTAGCGGGAGATGGTACGCAGTATTTT. It specifies CASSPRLAGDGTQYF.

The J gene is TRBJ1-4, the V gene TRBV9; TRBD1 agrees at 7 bases. J lost 4 bases, V lost 4 bases, and 7 bases had no gene match. The CDR3 runs to 15 residues. CDR1 and CDR2 (germline): SGDLS, YYNGEE. As DNA, the CDR3 is TGTGCCAGCAGCACCCCGGGACAGTTTAATGAAAAACTGTTTTTT. Encoded protein: CASSTPGQFNEKLFF.

The count of this clone is one. The chain employs TRBV4-1 and TRBJ2-1; 10 nucleotides line up with TRBD2. The J segment lost 9 bases and the V segment lost 6 bases, leaving 17 bases of the junction unmatched. CDR1 MGHRA and CDR2 YSYEKL come from the germline V gene. The CDR3 has 17 amino acids. CDR3 sequence: CASSQLLAGLPSGEQFF. The CDR3 DNA follows: TGCGCCAGCAGTCAATTACTAGCGGGGCTACCTTCAGGTGAGCAGTTCTTC.

The chain couples TRBV7-3 to TRBJ2-2, with D tentatively TRBD1 (5 bases). This CDR3 is built from 15 residues. In germline, CDR1 is SGHTA, CDR2 FQGTGA. Trimming took off 5 bases at V and 4 bases at J, with 14 bases between the two ends. CDR3 residues: CASSPGAGSTGELFF. CDR3 coding DNA: TGTGCCAGCAGCCCCGGTGCAGGGTCCACCGGGGAGCTGTTTTTT.

This clone was picked up a small number of times. V and J are TRBV7-9 and TRBJ2-5; D unresolved. Germline loops: CDR1 SEHNR, CDR2 FQNEAQ (reference sequence). The CDR3 is 10 amino acids. Trimming removed 8 bases at V and 5 bases at J, with 6 bases between. The CDR3 protein is CASYGETQYF. The CDR3 region has the DNA TGTGCCAGCTACGGGGAGACCCAGTACTTC.

V usage is TRBV19 and J usage is TRBJ1-1; TRBD1 might be the D (6 bases). Trimming stripped 6 bases from V and 1 base from J, with 12 bases between. CDR1 is LNHDA and CDR2 is SQIVND in the germline V gene (reference sequence). This CDR3 spans 14 amino acids. CDR3 nucleotide sequence: TGTGCCAGTAGAAAGACAGGCACGAACACTGAAGCTTTCTTT. It translates to CASRKTGTNTEAFF. Supplemented by reference TRBV19 and TRBJ1-1, the full variable domain reads DGGITQSPKYLFRKEGQNVTLSCEQNLNHDAMYWYRQDPGQGLRLIYYSQIVNDFQKGDIAEGYSVSREKKESFPLTVTSAQKNPTAFYLCASRKTGTNTEAFFGQGTRLTVV.

The chain links TRBV4-2 to TRBJ1-2, with TRBD1 identical over 8 bases. CDR3 length equals 14 residues. With V trimmed by 0 bases and J by 6 bases, 3 bases remained unmatched. Germline lookup yields CDR1 LGHNA and CDR2 YNFKEQ. For the CDR3, the DNA is TGTGCCAGCAGCCAAGAACCAGGGGGCCATGGCTACACCTTC. It specifies CASSQEPGGHGYTF.

The rearrangement links TRBV9 to TRBJ2-7, with 8 bases matching TRBD2. Trimming took 2 bases from V and 5 from J; bases not matched to a gene: 6. The CDR3 runs 14 residues. Germline CDR1 reads SGDLS; CDR2 reads YYNGEE. The CDR3 here is CASSVLSGIDEQYF. The CDR3, as DNA: TGTGCCAGCAGCGTCCTTAGCGGGATCGACGAGCAGTACTTC.

This clone was found once. The genes are TRBV12-3 or TRBV12-4 and TRBJ1-1; tentative D call: TRBD1 (6 bases). The CDR3 extends over 13 amino acids. V shed 10 bases and J shed 0 bases, with 12 bases lying between them. The CDR3 DNA is TGTGCCACCGGAAGGGGGTTGAACACTGAAGCTTTCTTT. Translation: CATGRGLNTEAFF.

This clone was counted only a few times. V and J are TRBV5-1 and TRBJ2-7, with TRBD2 identical over 9 bases. Germline V gene data show CDR1 as SGHRS and CDR2 as YFSETQ. The CDR3 runs 16 residues. The V and J ends lost 5 bases and 3 bases, in that order; junction bases with no gene match: 12. This CDR3 is CASRTSPTSGNYEQYF. The CDR3 DNA sequence: TGCGCCAGCAGAACCTCTCCGACTAGCGGAAACTACGAGCAGTACTTC. Drawing the rest from reference TRBV5-1 and TRBJ2-7, the complete variable domain is KAGVTQTPRYLIKTRGQQVTLSCSPISGHRSVSWYQQTPGQGLQFLFEYFSETQRNKGNFPGRFSGRQFSNSRSEMNVSTLELGDSALYLCASRTSPTSGNYEQYFGPGTRLTVT.

CDR3 sequence: CASSQVRTGGGTREKLFF. The CDR3 DNA follows: TGCGCCAGCAGCCAAGTCCGGACAGGGGGCGGGACGCGCGAAAAACTGTTTTTT. V is TRBV4-1 and J is TRBJ1-4; TRBD1 matches 11 bases. Germline-derived CDR1 and CDR2 are MGHRA and YSYEKL. CDR3 length equals 18 residues. The junction had 12 bases not matched to a gene; V was cut back by 1 base and J by 8 bases.

The V call is TRBV7-6, the J call TRBJ2-1, with D possibly TRBD2 on 6 matching bases. Germline values: CDR1 SGHVS, CDR2 FNYEAQ. The CDR3 runs to 16 residues. Trimming left V 1 base short and J 0 bases short, with 10 bases between. The CDR3 sequence is CASSLVRGSSYNEQFF. CDR3 bases: TGTGCCAGCAGCTTAGTACGGGGGAGCTCCTACAATGAGCAGTTCTTC. The full variable domain, with the rest looked up from reference TRBV7-6 and TRBJ2-1, is GAGVSQSPRYKVTKRGQDVALRCDPISGHVSLYWYRQALGQGPEFLTYFNYEAQQDKSGLPNDRFSAERPEGSISTLTIQRTEQRDSAMYRCASSLVRGSSYNEQFFGPGTRLTVL.